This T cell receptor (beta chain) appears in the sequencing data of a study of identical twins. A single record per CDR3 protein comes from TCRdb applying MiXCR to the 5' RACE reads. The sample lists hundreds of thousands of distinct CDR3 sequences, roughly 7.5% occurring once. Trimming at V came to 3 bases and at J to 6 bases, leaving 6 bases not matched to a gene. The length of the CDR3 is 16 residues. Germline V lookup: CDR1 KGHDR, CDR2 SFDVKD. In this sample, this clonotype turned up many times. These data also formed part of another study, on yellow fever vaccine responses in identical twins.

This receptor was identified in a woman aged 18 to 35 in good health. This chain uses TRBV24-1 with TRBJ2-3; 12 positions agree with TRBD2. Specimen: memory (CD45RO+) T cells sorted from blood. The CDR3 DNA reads TGTGCCACCAGTGATGAACTAGCGGGAGGTCGCGATACGCAGTATTTT. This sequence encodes CATSDELAGGRDTQYF.